The 9 T cell receptor beta chains listed next were all sequenced from one sample in a study of cytomegalovirus exposure and HLA in healthy donors. The PCR contained 60 Vbeta and 13 Jbeta primers. Profiled with immunoSEQ multiplex PCR; TCRdb holds only in-frame clones, not every one. The profile covers some 91,000 clones, with around four fifths appearing a single time and around 0.76% taken by the ten largest. Sequencing was performed on PBMCs. The receptors were sampled from a woman between 55 and 75 years old in good health and CMV-seronegative.

This sequence joins TRBV5-1 and TRBJ1-5; 8 bases agree with TRBD1. The germline V gene encodes CDR1 SGHRS and CDR2 YFSETQ. The V and J ends lost 4 bases and 1 base, in that order; junction bases with no gene match: 7. CDR3 length equals 16 residues. The CDR3: CASSRGTGGSNQPQHF. The CDR3, as DNA: TGCGCCAGCAGCCGAGGGACAGGTGGAAGCAATCAGCCCCAGCATTTT.

This chain connects TRBV29-1 to TRBJ1-1, with 7 bases aligning to TRBD1. The V gene's germline CDR1 is SQVTM and CDR2 ANQGSEA. Unmatched junction bases numbered 6, after V lost 6 bases and J lost 8 bases. This CDR3 region has 11 residues. The CDR3 DNA reads as TGCAGCGTGGGCGACAGGGCCGAAGCTTTCTTT. Translated: CSVGDRAEAFF.

The chain carries TRBV5-6 and TRBJ2-6, with unresolved D. The CDR3 totals 15 residues. Germline V lookup: CDR1 SGHDT, CDR2 YYEEEE. Trimming removed 2 bases from V and 2 bases from J, with 8 bases in between. The CDR3 region has the DNA TGTGCCAGCAGCTTTATGAGTACTGGGGCCAACGTCCTGACTTTC. Its translation is CASSFMSTGANVLTF.

V is TRBV27 and J is TRBJ2-7; no definite D call. V was clipped by 0 bases and J by 1 base, with 10 bases between them. The CDR3 runs 15 residues. CDR1 is MNHEY and CDR2 is SMNVEV in the germline V gene (reference sequence). In nucleotides, the CDR3 is TGTGCCAGCAGTTTATCGTTACAGCCGTCCTACGAGCAGTACTTC. Its translation is CASSLSLQPSYEQYF.

The rearrangement uses TRBV12-1 and TRBJ2-5; TRBD1, the D gene given by the table, was not confirmed from the DNA. TRBV12-1 is a pseudogene locus. The CDR3 loop spans 13 amino acids. Written as DNA, the CDR3 is TGTGCTACATCGGACAGGGGGCAAGAGACCCAGTACTTC. Translated: CATSDRGQETQYF.

This clone came up a few times. The J gene is TRBJ2-1, the V gene TRBV4-1; 8 nucleotides line up with TRBD2. The CDR3 is 20 amino acids. Trimming at V came to 1 base and at J to 0 bases, leaving 14 bases not matched to a gene. The germline CDR1 and CDR2 sequences are MGHRA and YSYEKL. This CDR3 reads CASSQGGLAGPKRSYNEQFF. In DNA form, the CDR3 reads TGCGCCAGCAGCCAAGGCGGTCTAGCGGGTCCTAAACGCTCCTACAATGAGCAGTTCTTC.

The chain uses TRBV4-3 and TRBJ2-3, with 14 bases matching TRBD2. The V segment lost 4 bases and the J segment 0 bases; nucleotides outside the gene matches: 12. This CDR3 is built from 20 residues. Germline V gene sequence: CDR1 LGHNA, CDR2 YSLEER. The CDR3 DNA reads TGCGCCAGCAGCCCAGGGGCGGGACTAGCGGGGGCCCCAAGCACAGATACGCAGTATTTT. This encodes CASSPGAGLAGAPSTDTQYF.

This clone was seen only once. V usage is TRBV5-1 and J usage is TRBJ2-7, with D uncertain. CDR3 length: 14 residues. Germline V CDR1 and CDR2: SGHRS, YFSETQ. The ends were cut back, 0 bases at V and 2 bases at J, with 9 bases in the middle. The CDR3 here is CASSLDLPPYEQYF. CDR3 sequence (DNA): TGCGCCAGCAGCTTGGACTTGCCACCCTACGAGCAGTACTTC.

The rearrangement links TRBV10-2 to TRBJ2-3; possibly TRBD2 for D (6 bases). The germline V gene encodes CDR1 WSHSY and CDR2 SAAADI. V was trimmed by 6 bases and J by 2 bases, leaving 12 bases between them. The CDR3 is made up of 14 amino acids. CDR3 protein: CASRGTDPTDTQYF. DNA for the CDR3: TGCGCCAGCAGGGGGACTGACCCCACAGATACGCAGTATTTT.